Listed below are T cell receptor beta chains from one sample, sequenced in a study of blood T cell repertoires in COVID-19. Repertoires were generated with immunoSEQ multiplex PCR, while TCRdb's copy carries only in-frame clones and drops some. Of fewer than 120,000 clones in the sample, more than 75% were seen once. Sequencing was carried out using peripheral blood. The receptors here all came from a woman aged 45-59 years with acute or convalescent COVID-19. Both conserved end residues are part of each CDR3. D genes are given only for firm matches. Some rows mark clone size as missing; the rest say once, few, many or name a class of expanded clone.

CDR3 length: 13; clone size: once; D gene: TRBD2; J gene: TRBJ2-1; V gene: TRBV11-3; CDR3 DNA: TGTGCCAGCAGCCCAGGGCGGGGGATTGAGCAGTTCTTC; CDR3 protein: CASSPGRGIEQFF
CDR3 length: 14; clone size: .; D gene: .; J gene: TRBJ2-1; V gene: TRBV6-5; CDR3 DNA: TGTGCCAGCAGCAGAGACAGAACGGTCAATGAGCAGTTCTTC; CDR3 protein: CASSRDRTVNEQFF
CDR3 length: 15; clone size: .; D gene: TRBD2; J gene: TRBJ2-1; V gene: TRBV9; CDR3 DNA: TGTGCCAGCAGCGTAGTGGCGGGAGTCAACAATGAGCAGTTCTTC; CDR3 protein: CASSVVAGVNNEQFF
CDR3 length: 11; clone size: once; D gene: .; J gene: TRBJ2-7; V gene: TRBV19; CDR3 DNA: TGTGCCACTGGACAGTCTTACGAGCAGTACTTC; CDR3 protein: CATGQSYEQYF
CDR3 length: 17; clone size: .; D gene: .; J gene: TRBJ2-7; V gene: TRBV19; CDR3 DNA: TGTGCCAGTAGTATAGACACCGGGACTCAGAGCTCCTACGAGCAGTACTTC; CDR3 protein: CASSIDTGTQSSYEQYF
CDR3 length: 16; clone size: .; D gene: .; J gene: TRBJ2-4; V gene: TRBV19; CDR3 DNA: TGTGCCAGTAGTATGGTGGTACAACCAGCCAAAAACATTCAGTACTTC; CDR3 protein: CASSMVVQPAKNIQYF
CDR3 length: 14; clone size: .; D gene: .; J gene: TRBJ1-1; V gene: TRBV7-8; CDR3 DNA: TGTGCCAGCAGCGTGACAGGAGAAAACACTGAAGCTTTCTTT; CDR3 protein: CASSVTGENTEAFF
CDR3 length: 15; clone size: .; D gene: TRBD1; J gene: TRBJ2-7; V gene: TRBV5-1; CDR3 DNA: TGCGCCAGCAGCCACCAGGGGGCGAAGGCCTACGAGCAGTACTTC; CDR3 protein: CASSHQGAKAYEQYF
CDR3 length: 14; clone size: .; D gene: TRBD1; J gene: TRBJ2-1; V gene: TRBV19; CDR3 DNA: TGTGCCAGTAGTATAAAGGACAGGCGGTTCGAGCAGTTCTTC; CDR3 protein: CASSIKDRRFEQFF
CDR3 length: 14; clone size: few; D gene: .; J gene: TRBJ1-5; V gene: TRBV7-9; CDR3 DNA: TGTGCCAGCAGCTTAGACAGCATTAATCAGCCCCAGCATTTT; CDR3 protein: CASSLDSINQPQHF
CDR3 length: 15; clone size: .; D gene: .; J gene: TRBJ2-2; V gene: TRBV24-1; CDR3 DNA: TGTGCCACCAGAGGCCCAGGCCATAACACCGGGGAGCTGTTTTTT; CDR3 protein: CATRGPGHNTGELFF
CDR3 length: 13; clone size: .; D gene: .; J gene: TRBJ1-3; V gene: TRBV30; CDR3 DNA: TGTGCCTGGGAGGGGTGGTCTGGAAACACCATATATTTT; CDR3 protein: CAWEGWSGNTIYF
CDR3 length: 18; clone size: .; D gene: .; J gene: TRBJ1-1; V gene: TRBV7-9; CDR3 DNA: TGTGCCAGCAGTCTCAACCCCCCCCAACAGGGTTGGCCGTCTGAAGCTTTCTTT; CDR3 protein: CASSLNPPQQGWPSEAFF
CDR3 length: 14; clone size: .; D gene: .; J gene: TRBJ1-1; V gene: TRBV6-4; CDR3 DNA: TGTGCCAGCAGTGCACTGGGCGCGCACACTGAAGCTTTCTTT; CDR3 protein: CASSALGAHTEAFF
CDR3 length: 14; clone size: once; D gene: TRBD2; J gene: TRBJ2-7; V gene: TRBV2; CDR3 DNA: TGTGCCACCCTGACTAGCACCATCTCCTACGAGCAGTACTTC; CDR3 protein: CATLTSTISYEQYF
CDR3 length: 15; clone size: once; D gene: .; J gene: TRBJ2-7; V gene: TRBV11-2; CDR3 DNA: TGTGCCAGCAGCTCCGACACGGTAGTTCCCTACGAGCAGTACTTC; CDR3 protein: CASSSDTVVPYEQYF
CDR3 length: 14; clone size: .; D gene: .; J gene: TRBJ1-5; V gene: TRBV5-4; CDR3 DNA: TGTGCCAGCAGCTTGGCAGGGCACAATCAGCCCCAGCATTTT; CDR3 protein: CASSLAGHNQPQHF
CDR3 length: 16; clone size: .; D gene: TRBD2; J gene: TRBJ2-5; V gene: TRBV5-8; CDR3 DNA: TGTGCCAGCAGCAAACGGGTTAGCGGGAGTGGCGGGACCCAGTACTTC; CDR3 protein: CASSKRVSGSGGTQYF
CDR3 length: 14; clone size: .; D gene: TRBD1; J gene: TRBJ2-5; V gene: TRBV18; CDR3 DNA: TGTGCCAGCTCACCGGGGGGACAGGGGAAGACCCAGTACTTC; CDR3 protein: CASSPGGQGKTQYF
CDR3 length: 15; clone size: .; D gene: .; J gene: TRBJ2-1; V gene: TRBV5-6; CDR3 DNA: TGTGCCAGCAGCTTTCGGAGTGTCGGTTACAATGAGCAGTTCTTC; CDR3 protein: CASSFRSVGYNEQFF
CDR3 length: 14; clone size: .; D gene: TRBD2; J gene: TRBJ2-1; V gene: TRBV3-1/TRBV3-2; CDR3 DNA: TGTGCCAGCACCCGGGGGGGCATCTACAATGAGCAGTTCTTC; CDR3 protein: CASTRGGIYNEQFF
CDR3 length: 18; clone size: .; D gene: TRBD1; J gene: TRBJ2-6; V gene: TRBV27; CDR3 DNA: TGTGCCAGCAGTTTAATGGGACAGAGTTTCTCTGGGGCCAACGTCCTGACTTTC; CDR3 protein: CASSLMGQSFSGANVLTF
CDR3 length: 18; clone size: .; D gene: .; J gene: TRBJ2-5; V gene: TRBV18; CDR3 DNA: TGTGCCAGCTCACCACTCCGGCCTGGCGGGGGCTTCCAAGAGACCCAGTACTTC; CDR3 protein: CASSPLRPGGGFQETQYF
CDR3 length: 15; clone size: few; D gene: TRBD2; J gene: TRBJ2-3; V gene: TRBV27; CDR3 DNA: TGTGCCAGCAGTTTACTCGGACTAGCGGAAGGGTCGCAGTATTTT; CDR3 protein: CASSLLGLAEGSQYF
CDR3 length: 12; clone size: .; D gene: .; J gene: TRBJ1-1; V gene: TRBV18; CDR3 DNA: TGTGCCAGCCGTGGCACGAACACTGAAGCTTTCTTT; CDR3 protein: CASRGTNTEAFF
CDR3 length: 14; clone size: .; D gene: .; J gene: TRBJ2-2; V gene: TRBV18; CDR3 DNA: TGTGCCAGCTCACCATCGGCAGGGGAACACGAGCTGTTTTTT; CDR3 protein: CASSPSAGEHELFF
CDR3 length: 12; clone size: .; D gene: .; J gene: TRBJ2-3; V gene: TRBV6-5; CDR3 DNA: TGTGCCAGCAGGACAGGCCCAGATACGCAGTATTTT; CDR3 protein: CASRTGPDTQYF
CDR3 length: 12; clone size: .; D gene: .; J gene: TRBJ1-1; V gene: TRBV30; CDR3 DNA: TGTGCCTGGGAACCCCGGAGGACTGAAGCTTTCTTT; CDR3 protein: CAWEPRRTEAFF
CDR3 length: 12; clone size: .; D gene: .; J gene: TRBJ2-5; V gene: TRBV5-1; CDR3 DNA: TGCGCCAGCTGGGGGGTTACTGGGACCCAGTACTTC; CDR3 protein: CASWGVTGTQYF